This entry lists 10 T cell receptor beta chains sequenced from one sample in a study of blood T cell repertoires in COVID-19. The assay was immunoSEQ multiplex PCR, and TCRdb's table has in-frame clones only and misses some. The sample consists of some 390,000 clones, around 87% of them appearing once. The sequencing sample was made of peripheral blood. The receptors here all came from an older woman with COVID-19, enrolled during active disease.

The chain links TRBV13 to TRBJ1-1; no firm D call. V was pared by 2 bases and J by 0 bases, with 19 bases between. CDR1 is PRHDT and CDR2 is FYEKMQ in the germline V gene (reference sequence). The CDR3 runs to 18 residues. The CDR3 loop is CASSLINWAADMNTEAFF. The CDR3 nucleotides are TGTGCCAGCAGCTTAATAAATTGGGCCGCTGATATGAACACTGAAGCTTTCTTT. The variable domain in full, with the rest retrieved from reference TRBV13 and TRBJ1-1, is AAGVIQSPRHLIKEKRETATLKCYPIPRHDTVYWYQQGPGQDPQFLISFYEKMQSDKGSIPDRFSAQQFSDYHSELNMSSLELGDSALYFCASSLINWAADMNTEAFFGQGTRLTVV.

This chain joins TRBV30 and TRBJ1-2; D possibly corresponds to TRBD1 (6 bases). Germline-derived CDR1 and CDR2 are GTSNPN and SVGIG (reference sequence). There are 13 residues in the CDR3. The V end lost 6 bases, the J end lost 1 base, and 12 bases lay between the germline ends. The CDR3 DNA reads as TGTGCCTGTACAAGGGGGGGTAACTATGGCTACACCTTC. Protein sequence: CACTRGGNYGYTF.

This chain uses TRBV7-9 with TRBJ2-5, with 13 bases that match TRBD2. The J segment lost 6 bases and the V segment lost 6 bases, leaving 7 bases of the junction unmatched. This CDR3 is 15 amino acids long. Germline V gives CDR1 SEHNR, CDR2 FQNEAQ (reference sequence). CDR3 residues: CASRPTSGGAKTQYF. CDR3 DNA sequence: TGTGCCAGCAGACCCACTAGCGGGGGGGCAAAGACCCAGTACTTC.

V gene TRBV2 combines with J gene TRBJ1-4; tentative D call: TRBD1 (5 bases). Trimming left V 10 bases short and J 7 bases short, with 13 bases between. The CDR3 length is 12 residues. CDR1 is SNHLY and CDR2 is FYNNEI in the germline V gene. CDR3 DNA: TGTGCCATGACGGGGGACTCTGAAAAACTGTTTTTT. Translating gives CAMTGDSEKLFF. Using reference TRBV2 and TRBJ1-4 for the parts outside the CDR3, the full variable domain is EPEVTQTPSHQVTQMGQEVILRCVPISNHLYFYWYRQILGQKVEFLVSFYNNEISEKSEIFDDQFSVERPDGSNFTLKIRSTKLEDSAMYFCAMTGDSEKLFFGSGTQLSVL.

There are a few counts of this clone. The chain recombines TRBV3-1 (or the pseudogene TRBV3-2) with TRBJ1-5; maybe TRBD1 (6 bases). This CDR3 has 13 residues. V lost 6 bases and J lost 4, with 10 bases in between. Germline lookup yields CDR1 LGHDT and CDR2 YNNKEL (reference sequence). The CDR3 bases are TGTGCCAGCAGTCACGGACAGAATCAGCCCCAGCATTTT. It codes for CASSHGQNQPQHF.

The chain carries TRBV6-1 and TRBJ2-2, with 8 bases lining up with TRBD2. J lost 2 bases, V lost 2 bases, and 7 bases had no gene match. The CDR3 contains 17 residues. Germline CDR1 reads MNHNS; CDR2 reads SASEGT. In DNA form, the CDR3 reads TGTGCCAGCAGTGAACTGGCGGGGGGTGCTAACACCGGGGAGCTGTTTTTT. The encoded protein is CASSELAGGANTGELFF.

The chain has TRBV4-1 and TRBJ2-7; 8 bases line up with TRBD1. The CDR3 spans 16 residues. CDR1 and CDR2 from the germline V gene are MGHRA and YSYEKL. The V gene end was trimmed by 1 base and the J gene end by 2 bases; junction bases not matched to a gene: 7. The CDR3 spells CASSQARDRPPYEQYF. In DNA, the CDR3 is TGCGCCAGCAGCCAAGCGCGGGACAGGCCCCCCTACGAGCAGTACTTC.

V is TRBV28 and J is TRBJ1-2; D might be TRBD1 (5 bases). Germline assignment: CDR1 MDHEN and CDR2 SYDVKM. V dropped 7 bases and J dropped 4 bases, with 10 bases sitting between them. The CDR3 is 12 residues long. CDR3 in amino acids: CASTGSPYGYTF. Written as DNA, the CDR3 is TGTGCCAGCACAGGGTCCCCCTATGGCTACACCTTC.

The chain uses TRBV6-5 and TRBJ2-7; 11 bases map to TRBD2. Germline V gene sequence: CDR1 MNHEY, CDR2 SVGAGI. The CDR3 totals 15 residues. J gave up 5 bases and V 6 bases, and 9 bases lay outside the gene matches. CDR3: CASRTLSGGADEQYF. The CDR3 DNA is TGTGCCAGCAGAACTCTTAGCGGGGGGGCTGACGAGCAGTACTTC.

The CDR3 nucleotides read TGTGCCAGTAGTACCCTACAGGGGACCGAGCAGTACTTC. Protein product: CASSTLQGTEQYF. The genes are TRBV19 and TRBJ2-7; 7 nucleotides match TRBD1. Per the germline V gene, CDR1 is LNHDA and CDR2 is SQIVND (reference sequence). V dropped 4 bases and J dropped 6; count of bases not matched to a gene: 6. There are 13 residues in the CDR3.